This T cell receptor (beta chain) originates from a study of T cells in Graves' hyperthyroidism and ophthalmopathy. Study-wide context: The authors collected peripheral blood at initial diagnosis, before any treatment. General study findings and limits: Onset of ophthalmopathy came a median roughly 6.4 months after the model predicted it. Blood samples included most of the expanded thyroid clonotypes exceeding 0.001.

Drawn at first hyperthyroidism diagnosis, the blood sample preceded any ophthalmopathy symptoms. TCR beta CDR3 region amplification was performed from RNA transcripts. The HTBI primer set drove a first-round RT-PCR of the TCR CDR3. TCRdb processed the multiplex PCR reads anew with MiXCR; each CDR3 protein has one entry. The sample yields roughly 400,000 distinct CDR3 sequences, 15% to 18% seen once. Remarks on this clonotype: Its antigen is still unknown.

This CDR3 region has 14 residues. The V gene end was trimmed by 5 bases and the J gene end by 4 bases; junction bases not matched to a gene: 7. Germline V gene data show CDR1 as LNHDA and CDR2 as SQIVND (reference sequence). The sample was blood. This chain uses TRBV19 with TRBJ2-7; 8 positions agree with TRBD1. The TCR comes from a woman under 30 with Graves' hyperthyroidism that later progressed to Graves' ophthalmopathy. The CDR3 DNA follows: TGTGCCAGTAGTCCCCGGCGGACAGGGTACGAGCAGTACTTC. Encoded protein: CASSPRRTGYEQYF.